The 14 T cell receptor beta chains presented below share a single source sample, sequenced in a study of blood T cell repertoires in COVID-19. The assay was immunoSEQ multiplex PCR, and TCRdb's table has in-frame clones only and misses some. Among almost 95,000 clones listed, roughly 70% were seen once. The specimen sequenced was peripheral blood. Receptors originate from a woman aged 60-75 years in a cohort sampled during active or convalescent COVID-19.

This clone came up once. The chain has TRBV7-2 and TRBJ2-5; 10 bases match TRBD2. Germline V gene sequence: CDR1 SGHTA, CDR2 FQGNSA. The CDR3 is 16 amino acids. V lost 1 base to trimming and J lost 9 bases; unmatched junction nucleotides: 11. The CDR3 is CASSLEVAGGLAAQYF. For the CDR3, the DNA is TGTGCCAGCAGCTTAGAGGTAGCGGGGGGTCTGGCGGCCCAGTACTTC. The full variable domain, completed using reference TRBV7-2 and TRBJ2-5, is GAGVSQSPSNKVTEKGKDVELRCDPISGHTALYWYRQSLGQGLEFLIYFQGNSAPDKSGLPSDRFSAERTGGSVSTLTIQRTQQEDSAVYLCASSLEVAGGLAAQYFGPGTRLLVL.

This sequence joins TRBV5-1 and TRBJ2-7; tentatively, D is TRBD1 (6 bases). Germline V lookup: CDR1 SGHRS, CDR2 YFSETQ. The V and J ends lost 4 bases and 5 bases respectively, with 22 bases between them. CDR3 size: 16 residues. CDR3 coding DNA: TGCGCCAGCAGCGGAATAACAGGGCTTCCTAGGAACGAGCAGTACTTC. It codes for CASSGITGLPRNEQYF.

This clone was detected only a few times. This sequence joins TRBV29-1 and TRBJ1-1, with 10 bases aligning to TRBD1. The CDR3 totals 13 residues. Germline CDR1 and CDR2: SQVTM and ANQGSEA. Trimming at V came to 6 bases and at J to 5 bases, leaving 6 bases not matched to a gene. The CDR3: CSVTGGRGTEAFF. The DNA of the CDR3 is TGCAGCGTGACAGGGGGCCGGGGGACTGAAGCTTTCTTT.

The chain carries TRBV5-5 and TRBJ1-2; 12 nucleotides match TRBD1. The CDR3 extends over 16 amino acids. Losses at the gene ends were 4 bases for V and 8 bases for J; bases not matched to a gene: 12. Germline CDR1 SGHKS, CDR2 YYEKEE (reference sequence). The DNA of the CDR3 is TGTGCCAGCAGCGCCGGGACAGGGGGCTCTATGGGAGGCTACACCTTC. This encodes CASSAGTGGSMGGYTF.

The chain couples TRBV10-3 to TRBJ1-2, with TRBD1 matching 11 bases. The CDR3 covers 16 residues. Germline trimming cut 7 bases from V and 0 bases from J; bases unmatched to any gene: 7. Germline CDR1 reads ENHRY; CDR2 reads SYGVKD. The CDR3 here is CAITGTGGDTNYGYTF. DNA for the CDR3: TGTGCCATCACCGGGACAGGGGGTGATACTAACTATGGCTACACCTTC.

V is TRBV4-2 and J is TRBJ2-5; D is possibly TRBD2 (5 bases). The CDR3 contains 17 residues. Germline V gene data show CDR1 as LGHNA and CDR2 as YNFKEQ. V lost 4 bases and J lost 0, with 18 bases in between. The CDR3 DNA follows: TGTGCCAGCAGCCCCGTATCCAGCGGTTCGTACCAAGAGACCCAGTACTTC. Amino acids: CASSPVSSGSYQETQYF.

The V call is TRBV2, the J call TRBJ1-6, with a tentative D call TRBD1 (6 bases). The CDR3 length is 14 residues. The germline V gene encodes CDR1 SNHLY and CDR2 FYNNEI. V lost 7 bases and J lost 6, with 13 bases in between. CDR3 coding DNA: TGTGCCAGCATTCCCGGACAGAGTAATTCACCCCTCCACTTT. This translates into CASIPGQSNSPLHF.

This chain joins TRBV5-1 and TRBJ1-1; perhaps TRBD1 as D (5 bases). Germline CDR1 reads SGHRS; CDR2 reads YFSETQ. The CDR3 runs to 14 residues. Trimming removed 0 bases at V and 3 bases at J, with 9 bases between. CDR3 sequence reads: CASSLDIGDTEAFF. CDR3 nucleotide sequence: TGCGCCAGCAGCTTGGATATAGGGGACACTGAAGCTTTCTTT.

The rearrangement uses TRBV19 and TRBJ2-6; D may be TRBD1 (5 bases). The V gene lost 3 bases and the J gene lost 0 bases, with 9 bases spanning the gap. The germline gives CDR1 LNHDA, CDR2 SQIVND (reference sequence). The CDR3 is 16 residues long. CDR3 amino acids: CASSITGSSGANVLTF. CDR3 nucleotides: TGTGCCAGTAGTATTACAGGATCCTCTGGGGCCAACGTCCTGACTTTC. The full variable domain, with the rest looked up from reference TRBV19 and TRBJ2-6, is DGGITQSPKYLFRKEGQNVTLSCEQNLNHDAMYWYRQDPGQGLRLIYYSQIVNDFQKGDIAEGYSVSREKKESFPLTVTSAQKNPTAFYLCASSITGSSGANVLTFGAGSRLTVL.

The rearrangement uses TRBV6-6 and TRBJ1-1; 8 nucleotides align to TRBD1. The CDR3 has 15 amino acids. The V and J ends lost 6 bases and 2 bases, in that order; junction bases with no gene match: 8. Looked up from germline, CDR1 is MNHNY and CDR2 is SVGAGI (reference sequence). The CDR3, as DNA: TGTGCCAGCAGACCCGCGGGACAGGAAAACACTGAAGCTTTCTTT. Amino acids: CASRPAGQENTEAFF.

V is TRBV30 and J is TRBJ1-1, with 8 nucleotides matching TRBD1. The germline V gene encodes CDR1 GTSNPN and CDR2 SVGIG (reference sequence). V lost 2 bases and J lost 5; bases outside the gene matches: 13. The CDR3 is made up of 16 amino acids. CDR3 region: CAWSIPNGQGKTEAFF. The CDR3 DNA sequence: TGTGCCTGGAGTATACCCAACGGACAGGGTAAAACTGAAGCTTTCTTT. Combining the CDR3 with reference TRBV30 and TRBJ1-1 gives the whole variable domain SQTIHQWPATLVQPVGSPLSLECTVEGTSNPNLYWYRQAAGRGLQLLFYSVGIGQISSEVPQNLSASRPQDRQFILSSKKLLLSDSGFYLCAWSIPNGQGKTEAFFGQGTRLTVV.

The chain recombines TRBV11-2 with TRBJ2-1, with 8 nucleotides matching TRBD2. J gave up 4 bases and V 6 bases, and 8 bases lay outside the gene matches. CDR3 length: 15 amino acids. CDR1 SGHAT and CDR2 FQNNGV come from the germline V gene. The CDR3 sequence is CASSLTRGAYNEQFF. CDR3 DNA: TGTGCCAGCAGTCTCACGCGGGGGGCGTACAATGAGCAGTTCTTC.

V usage is TRBV28 and J usage is TRBJ2-7, with TRBD2 matching over 13 bases. The CDR3 loop spans 14 amino acids. CDR1 is MDHEN, CDR2 SYDVKM, per germline. J lost 6 bases, V lost 7 bases, and 6 bases had no gene match. The DNA of the CDR3 is TGTGCCAGCACAAGACGACTAGCGGGGGGCGAGCAGTACTTC. As protein: CASTRRLAGGEQYF.

This clone has more than one count but fewer than ten. The chain combines TRBV19 with TRBJ1-2; the D gene is possibly TRBD1 (5 bases). CDR1 and CDR2 (germline): LNHDA, SQIVND (reference sequence). The CDR3 totals 16 residues. Trimming stripped 4 bases from V and 4 bases from J, with 19 bases between. The CDR3 DNA sequence: TGTGCCAGTAGTACCCCGACAGAACTGCATGGCTATGGCTACACCTTC. This translates into CASSTPTELHGYGYTF.